Following are 27 T cell receptor beta chains from one sample sequenced in a study of blood T cell repertoires in COVID-19. The assay was immunoSEQ multiplex PCR, and TCRdb's table has in-frame clones only and misses some. This sample carries 250,000 to 400,000 clones, about nine tenths of them seen once, and the ten largest clones take 1.5% to 2%. What was sequenced was peripheral blood. The receptors derive from a woman aged 30 to 39 with COVID-19, enrolled during active disease.

CDR3 nucleotide sequence: TGTGCCAGCAGCCAACGGCGGGGGGGGAACACCGGGGAGCTGTTTTTT. Its translation: CASSQRRGGNTGELFF. The chain is built from TRBV14 and TRBJ2-2, with 9 bases that match TRBD2. The germline CDR1 and CDR2 sequences are SGHDN and FVKESK. The V segment lost 2 bases and the J segment 1 base; nucleotides outside the gene matches: 2. This CDR3 spans 16 amino acids.

This chain uses TRBV5-1 with TRBJ2-6; the D is unclear. Germline loops: CDR1 SGHRS, CDR2 YFSETQ. The ends were cut back, 2 bases at V and 2 bases at J, with 11 bases in the middle. The CDR3 loop spans 16 amino acids. The CDR3 here is CASSFRVSTGANVLTF. As DNA, the CDR3 is TGCGCCAGCAGCTTCCGGGTCTCAACTGGGGCCAACGTCCTGACTTTC.

The chain is built from TRBV5-1 and TRBJ1-1; D is undetermined. CDR3 size: 14 residues. Germline V CDR1 and CDR2: SGHRS, YFSETQ. Trimming stripped 0 bases from V and 4 bases from J, with 10 bases between. The CDR3 bases are TGCGCCAGCAGCTTGGCCCAAGGAGCCACTGAAGCTTTCTTT. Translation: CASSLAQGATEAFF.

The V call is TRBV27, the J call TRBJ1-5, with 10 bases identical to TRBD1. The V gene end was trimmed by 3 bases and the J gene end by 7 bases; junction bases not matched to a gene: 6. This CDR3 has 15 residues. The germline gives CDR1 MNHEY, CDR2 SMNVEV (reference sequence). This CDR3 reads CASSLGQGFRQPQHF. CDR3 DNA: TGTGCCAGCAGTTTGGGACAGGGGTTTCGACAGCCCCAGCATTTT.

This rearrangement joins TRBV11-1 to TRBJ2-7; tentatively, D is TRBD2 (5 bases). Trimming left V 5 bases short and J 3 bases short, with 11 bases between. Germline CDR1 SGHAT, CDR2 FQDESV (reference sequence). CDR3 size: 13 residues. CDR3 residues: CASSLRGIYEQYF. The CDR3 nucleotides read TGTGCCAGCAGCCTCCGGGGAATCTACGAGCAGTACTTC.

The chain is built from TRBV5-5 and TRBJ1-4; tentatively, D is TRBD1 (6 bases). The V end was cut by 0 bases, the J end by 7 bases, with 13 bases between. Germline V lookup: CDR1 SGHKS, CDR2 YYEKEE (reference sequence). This CDR3 contains 15 residues. The CDR3 loop reads CASSLARGRGEKLFF. DNA of the CDR3: TGTGCCAGCAGCTTGGCCAGGGGCCGAGGTGAAAAACTGTTTTTT.

The chain has TRBV5-4 and TRBJ2-1; D not resolved. V lost 2 bases and J 0 bases, leaving 9 bases between the germline ends. The V gene's germline CDR1 is SGHNT and CDR2 YYREEE (reference sequence). This CDR3 is built from 15 residues. The CDR3 spells CASSLSGPSYNEQFF. CDR3 DNA: TGTGCCAGCAGCTTATCAGGTCCCTCCTACAATGAGCAGTTCTTC.

The genes are TRBV19 and TRBJ1-4; unclear D gene. V was clipped by 7 bases and J by 7 bases, with 16 bases between them. Germline assignment: CDR1 LNHDA and CDR2 SQIVND (reference sequence). This CDR3 comprises 14 residues. This CDR3 is CASNPGWEIEKLFF. The CDR3 region has the DNA TGTGCCAGTAATCCGGGTTGGGAGATTGAAAAACTGTTTTTT.

The chain carries TRBV6-5 and TRBJ1-2; D unclear. V shed 2 bases and J shed 4 bases, with 11 bases lying between them. Germline CDR1 is MNHEY and CDR2 is SVGAGI. The CDR3 length is 14 residues. The CDR3 here is CASSYRERSYGYTF. CDR3 sequence (DNA): TGTGCCAGCAGTTACAGAGAGCGTAGCTATGGCTACACCTTC.

J is TRBJ2-3 and V is TRBV7-8, with TRBD2 as a possible D gene (6 bases). Germline CDR1 reads SGHVS; CDR2 reads FQNEAQ. There are 17 residues in the CDR3. Trimming shortened V by 4 bases and J by 2 bases, and 19 bases separated the two germline ends. In nucleotides, the CDR3 is TGTGCCAGCAGCTCGGAAATCGCGGGACCTAACACAGATACGCAGTATTTT. It is translated as CASSSEIAGPNTDTQYF.

DNA for the CDR3: TGCGCCAGCAGCTTGTTCAGGTTCACAGATACGCAGTATTTT. This encodes CASSLFRFTDTQYF. This sequence joins TRBV5-1 and TRBJ2-3; no firm D call. Between the trimmed V and J ends, which lost 1 base and 2 bases, there was a span of 8 bases. Germline V gene lookup returns CDR1 SGHRS and CDR2 YFSETQ. The CDR3 has 14 amino acids. The entire variable domain, with the rest obtained from reference TRBV5-1 and TRBJ2-3, is as follows: KAGVTQTPRYLIKTRGQQVTLSCSPISGHRSVSWYQQTPGQGLQFLFEYFSETQRNKGNFPGRFSGRQFSNSRSEMNVSTLELGDSALYLCASSLFRFTDTQYFGPGTRLTVL.

V usage is TRBV9 and J usage is TRBJ1-6; D unresolved. The germline gives CDR1 SGDLS, CDR2 YYNGEE. The germline V and J ends were trimmed by 4 bases and 0 bases, with 11 bases remaining between them. CDR3 size: 16 residues. The CDR3 DNA sequence: TGTGCCAGCAGCACAGATCCGAGCTCCTATAATTCACCCCTCCACTTT. This gives the protein CASSTDPSSYNSPLHF. The full variable domain, its missing parts supplied by reference TRBV9 and TRBJ1-6, is DSGVTQTPKHLITATGQRVTLRCSPRSGDLSVYWYQQSLDQGLQFLIQYYNGEERAKGNILERFSAQQFPDLHSELNLSSLELGDSALYFCASSTDPSSYNSPLHFGNGTRLTVT.

The chain employs TRBV18 and TRBJ1-6; D call uncertain. The CDR3 loop spans 15 amino acids. CDR1 KGHSH and CDR2 LQKENI come from the germline V gene. The V end lost 0 bases, the J end lost 7 bases, and 10 bases lay between the germline ends. For the CDR3, the DNA is TGTGCCAGCTCACCACCGAGTGCGGGAAATTCACCCCTCCACTTT. Translating it yields CASSPPSAGNSPLHF.

This chain connects TRBV19 to TRBJ1-1; a weak D match, TRBD1 (5 bases). This CDR3 spans 13 amino acids. Trimming stripped 7 bases from V and 6 bases from J, with 15 bases between. Per germline, CDR1 LNHDA and CDR2 SQIVND (reference sequence). The CDR3 is CASKTSGLAEAFF. As DNA, the CDR3 is TGTGCCAGTAAAACCTCAGGGTTGGCTGAAGCTTTCTTT.

This rearrangement joins TRBV4-1 to TRBJ2-1; 12 bases line up with TRBD2. The CDR3 length is 18 residues. CDR1 is MGHRA and CDR2 is YSYEKL in the germline V gene. The V gene end was trimmed by 0 bases and the J gene end by 5 bases; junction bases not matched to a gene: 8. CDR3 sequence (DNA): TGCGCCAGCAGCCAAGATGAGGTACTAGCGGGGGGACACAATGAGCAGTTCTTC. Its translation: CASSQDEVLAGGHNEQFF.

The rearrangement links TRBV19 to TRBJ1-5; D is undetermined. The CDR3 is 12 residues long. Germline values: CDR1 LNHDA, CDR2 SQIVND (reference sequence). Trimming removed 4 bases at V and 4 bases at J, with 5 bases between. The CDR3 nucleotides read TGTGCCAGTAGTACTCTGAATCAGCCCCAGCATTTT. Translating it yields CASSTLNQPQHF.

The genes are TRBV2 and TRBJ2-4, with a weak D call TRBD1 (6 bases). The CDR3 loop spans 16 amino acids. Germline V gene data show CDR1 as SNHLY and CDR2 as FYNNEI. The ends were cut back, 7 bases at V and 0 bases at J, with 16 bases in the middle. Here the CDR3 reads CASTGTTLIAKNIQYF. CDR3 in DNA: TGTGCCAGCACAGGGACAACACTTATAGCCAAAAACATTCAGTACTTC.

The chain has TRBV5-4 and TRBJ2-5, with a possible D match to TRBD1 (6 bases). V lost 2 bases, J lost 9 bases, and 11 bases lay in between. This CDR3 is 12 amino acids long. Germline V gene lookup returns CDR1 SGHNT and CDR2 YYREEE (reference sequence). The CDR3 sequence: CASSFRGKAQYF. The CDR3 DNA is TGTGCCAGCAGCTTTAGGGGGAAGGCCCAGTACTTC.

The chain recombines TRBV19 with TRBJ1-5; maybe TRBD1 (5 bases). Germline V lookup: CDR1 LNHDA, CDR2 SQIVND (reference sequence). The germline V and J ends were trimmed by 8 bases and 0 bases, with 17 bases remaining between them. This CDR3 is built from 16 residues. The CDR3: CASQNRRTHSNQPQHF. The CDR3 region has the DNA TGTGCCAGTCAAAACCGACGGACACATAGCAATCAGCCCCAGCATTTT.

CDR3 amino acids: CATSRQNTGELFF. Here the CDR3 DNA reads TGTGCCACCAGCCGACAGAACACCGGGGAGCTGTTTTTT. V and J are TRBV15 and TRBJ2-2; D not resolved. V lost 5 bases, J lost 1 base, and 5 bases lay in between. This CDR3 has 13 residues. Germline V gives CDR1 LNHNV, CDR2 YYDKDF (reference sequence).

This clone showed up just a few times. The chain recombines TRBV6-2 or TRBV6-3 with TRBJ1-2; 7 bases are a match to TRBD1. Germline V gene lookup returns CDR1 MNHEY and CDR2 SVGEGT. The CDR3 totals 14 residues. Germline trimming cut 5 bases from V and 4 bases from J; bases unmatched to any gene: 7. The CDR3 sequence is CASSPGTEVYGYTF. CDR3 nucleotides: TGTGCCAGCAGTCCCGGGACAGAAGTCTATGGCTACACCTTC.

This chain joins TRBV11-3 and TRBJ2-3, with D possibly being TRBD2 (6 bases). Germline CDR1 and CDR2: SGHNT and YENEEA. V shed 5 bases and J shed 10 bases, with 10 bases lying between them. The CDR3 totals 11 residues. The CDR3 nucleotides read TGTGCCAGCAGCAAACGGGACTCGCAGTATTTT. It codes for CASSKRDSQYF. The full variable domain, its missing parts supplied by reference TRBV11-3 and TRBJ2-3, is EAGVVQSPRYKIIEKKQPVAFWCNPISGHNTLYWYLQNLGQGPELLIRYENEEAVDDSQLPKDRFSAERLKGVDSTLKIQPAELGDSAVYLCASSKRDSQYFGPGTRLTVL.

The table lists this clone with a few counts. This chain connects TRBV19 to TRBJ2-1; TRBD1 aligns across 9 bases. The CDR3 length is 13 residues. Germline V CDR1 and CDR2: LNHDA, SQIVND (reference sequence). The junction had 3 bases not matched to a gene; V was cut back by 6 bases and J by 6 bases. CDR3 loop: CASSLGQGNEQFF. CDR3 DNA: TGTGCCAGTAGCCTGGGACAGGGCAATGAGCAGTTCTTC.

The chain is built from TRBV27 and TRBJ1-6; D may be TRBD1 (6 bases). The length of the CDR3 is 15 residues. V lost 6 bases to trimming and J lost 7 bases, with 16 bases between them. CDR1 is MNHEY, CDR2 SMNVEV, per germline (reference sequence). The CDR3 DNA reads TGTGCCAGCAGCCGCAGCGGGGGCCCCAATTCACCCCTCCACTTT. It yields the protein CASSRSGGPNSPLHF.

The rearrangement links TRBV4-1 to TRBJ2-7; tentatively, D is TRBD1 (6 bases). Between the trimmed V and J ends, which lost 3 bases and 1 base, there was a span of 10 bases. The CDR3 consists of 14 residues. Per the germline V gene, CDR1 is MGHRA and CDR2 is YSYEKL. CDR3 sequence: CASSHNDRSYEQYF. CDR3 DNA sequence: TGCGCCAGCAGCCACAACGACAGGTCCTACGAGCAGTACTTC.

V is TRBV2 and J is TRBJ2-2, with 7 bases identical to TRBD2. J gave up 4 bases and V 7 bases, and 6 bases lay outside the gene matches. The germline V gene has CDR1 SNHLY and CDR2 FYNNEI. This CDR3 has 14 amino acids. This chain's CDR3 is CASILRGVTGELFF. The DNA of the CDR3 is TGTGCCAGCATCCTTCGGGGGGTCACCGGGGAGCTGTTTTTT.

The chain combines TRBV19 with TRBJ1-5; 7 nucleotides agree with TRBD1. Losses at the gene ends were 6 bases for V and 4 bases for J; bases not matched to a gene: 6. This CDR3 has 14 amino acids. Germline V gene lookup returns CDR1 LNHDA and CDR2 SQIVND (reference sequence). The CDR3 sequence is CASRGSGGNQPQHF. In DNA, the CDR3 is TGTGCCAGTAGAGGATCAGGGGGGAATCAGCCCCAGCATTTT.